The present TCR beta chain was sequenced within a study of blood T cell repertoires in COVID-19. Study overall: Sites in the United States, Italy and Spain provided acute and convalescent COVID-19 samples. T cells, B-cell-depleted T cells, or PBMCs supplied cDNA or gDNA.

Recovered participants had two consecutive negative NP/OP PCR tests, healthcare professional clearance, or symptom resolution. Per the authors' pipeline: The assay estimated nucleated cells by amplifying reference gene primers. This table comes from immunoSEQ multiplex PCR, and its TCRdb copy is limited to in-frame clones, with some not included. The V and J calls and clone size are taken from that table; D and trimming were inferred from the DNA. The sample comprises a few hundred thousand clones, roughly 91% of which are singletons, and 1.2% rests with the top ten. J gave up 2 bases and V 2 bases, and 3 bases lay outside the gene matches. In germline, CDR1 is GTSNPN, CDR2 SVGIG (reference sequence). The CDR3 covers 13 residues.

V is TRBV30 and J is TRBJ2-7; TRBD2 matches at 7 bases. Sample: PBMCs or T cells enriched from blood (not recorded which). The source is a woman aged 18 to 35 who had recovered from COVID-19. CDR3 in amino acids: CAWSSGITYEQYF. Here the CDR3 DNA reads TGTGCCTGGAGTAGCGGGATAACCTACGAGCAGTACTTC.